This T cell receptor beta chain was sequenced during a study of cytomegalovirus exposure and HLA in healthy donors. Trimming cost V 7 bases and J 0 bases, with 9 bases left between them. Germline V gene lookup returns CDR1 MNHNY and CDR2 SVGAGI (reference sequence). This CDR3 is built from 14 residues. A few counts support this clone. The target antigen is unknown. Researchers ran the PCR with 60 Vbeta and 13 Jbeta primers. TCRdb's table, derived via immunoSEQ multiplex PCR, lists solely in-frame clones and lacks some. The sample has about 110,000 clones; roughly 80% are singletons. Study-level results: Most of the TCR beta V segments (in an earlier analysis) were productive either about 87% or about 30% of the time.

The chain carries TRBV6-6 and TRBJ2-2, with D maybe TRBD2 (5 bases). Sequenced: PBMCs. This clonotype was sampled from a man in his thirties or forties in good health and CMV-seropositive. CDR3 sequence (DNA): TGTGCCAGCACCGGGATCGCGAACACCGGGGAGCTGTTTTTT. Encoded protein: CASTGIANTGELFF.